These 24 T cell receptor beta chains originate from one sample sequenced in a study of cytomegalovirus exposure and HLA in healthy donors. The data were produced by immunoSEQ multiplex PCR, yet TCRdb's version contains in-frame clones alone and is incomplete. The sample lists some 120,000 clones, around 90% seen once, with about 1.9% in the top ten. The sequenced material came from PBMCs. These TCRs come from a woman younger than 30 in good health and CMV-seronegative.

A single count supports this clone. The V and J genes are TRBV5-1 and TRBJ1-2; TRBD1 matches 9 bases. From germline, CDR1 is SGHRS and CDR2 YFSETQ. This CDR3 has 14 amino acids. J gave up 8 bases and V 4 bases, and 9 bases lay outside the gene matches. CDR3 in amino acids: CASSPDRGASGYTF. The CDR3 nucleotides are TGCGCCAGCAGCCCAGACAGGGGGGCTTCGGGCTACACCTTC.

V gene TRBV9 combines with J gene TRBJ2-1; 9 nucleotides match TRBD2. V shed 1 base and J 6 bases; nucleotides not matched to a gene: 8. Germline lookup yields CDR1 SGDLS and CDR2 YYNGEE. This CDR3 has 16 amino acids. The CDR3 DNA is TGTGCCAGCAGCGTAAGTGGCGGGGGGGGGCTCAATGAGCAGTTCTTC. Encoded protein: CASSVSGGGGLNEQFF. The variable domain in full, completed from reference TRBV9 and TRBJ2-1, reads DSGVTQTPKHLITATGQRVTLRCSPRSGDLSVYWYQQSLDQGLQFLIQYYNGEERAKGNILERFSAQQFPDLHSELNLSSLELGDSALYFCASSVSGGGGLNEQFFGPGTRLTVL.

This clone showed up just a few times. The CDR3 coding sequence is TGTGCCAGCAGCGGGGGCGTCGGGACAGATACGCAGTATTTT. It codes for CASSGGVGTDTQYF. The chain has TRBV9 and TRBJ2-3; possible D gene TRBD1, 5 bases. This CDR3 is built from 14 residues. The germline V and J ends were trimmed by 3 bases and 3 bases, with 11 bases remaining between them. Germline values: CDR1 SGDLS, CDR2 YYNGEE.

The chain carries TRBV7-2 and TRBJ2-7; 7 bases map to TRBD1. CDR3 length: 14 residues. Germline V CDR1 and CDR2: SGHTA, FQGNSA. J was trimmed by 0 bases and V by 5 bases; bases with no gene match: 4. CDR3 DNA: TGTGCCAGCAGCCCCGGGACAGTCTCCTACGAGCAGTACTTC. This gives the protein CASSPGTVSYEQYF.

The V gene is TRBV4-1, the J gene TRBJ2-3, with a weak D call TRBD2 (6 bases). Trimming removed 4 bases at V and 0 bases at J, with 8 bases between. Per germline, CDR1 MGHRA and CDR2 YSYEKL. The CDR3 is made up of 14 amino acids. The CDR3 bases are TGCGCCAGCAGCCTGCGGGATAGCACAGATACGCAGTATTTT. It yields the protein CASSLRDSTDTQYF.

The V and J genes are TRBV28 and TRBJ2-7; 10 bases map to TRBD2. The CDR3 spans 16 residues. From germline, CDR1 is MDHEN and CDR2 SYDVKM. V shed 4 bases and J 3 bases; nucleotides not matched to a gene: 9. The CDR3 DNA is TGTGCCAGCAGTTCTGGTGGACTAGCGGAGAACTACGAGCAGTACTTC. Its translation: CASSSGGLAENYEQYF.

The chain joins TRBV30 to TRBJ1-1, with D possibly being TRBD1 (5 bases). Per the germline V gene, CDR1 is GTSNPN and CDR2 is SVGIG (reference sequence). The CDR3 runs to 13 residues. Trimming stripped 2 bases from V and 1 base from J, with 8 bases between. The CDR3: CAWSPDRNTEAFF. CDR3 nucleotide sequence: TGTGCCTGGAGTCCAGACAGGAACACTGAAGCTTTCTTT. The variable domain in full, with the rest retrieved from reference TRBV30 and TRBJ1-1, is SQTIHQWPATLVQPVGSPLSLECTVEGTSNPNLYWYRQAAGRGLQLLFYSVGIGQISSEVPQNLSASRPQDRQFILSSKKLLLSDSGFYLCAWSPDRNTEAFFGQGTRLTVV.

The chain couples TRBV2 to TRBJ2-7, with 7 bases matching TRBD2. The CDR3 contains 14 residues. The germline V gene encodes CDR1 SNHLY and CDR2 FYNNEI. V lost 6 bases to trimming and J lost 2 bases; unmatched junction nucleotides: 7. CDR3: CASSLGLGTYEQYF. Written as DNA, the CDR3 is TGTGCCAGCAGCCTCGGACTAGGAACCTACGAGCAGTACTTC.

The V gene is TRBV28, the J gene TRBJ2-7; 9 bases match TRBD2. The CDR3 covers 14 residues. After removal of 2 bases from V and 1 base from J, the junction contained 0 bases not matched to a gene. Germline CDR1 MDHEN, CDR2 SYDVKM. CDR3 amino acids: CASSLAGGSYEQYF. CDR3 sequence (DNA): TGTGCCAGCAGTTTAGCGGGGGGGTCCTACGAGCAGTACTTC.

The J gene is TRBJ1-5, the V gene TRBV7-8, with D unclear. Trimming took 5 bases from V and 4 from J, leaving 9 bases between them. Germline loops: CDR1 SGHVS, CDR2 FQNEAQ. This CDR3 comprises 13 residues. The CDR3 coding sequence is TGTGCCAGCAGCCCGTCCTCGAATCAGCCCCAGCATTTT. It is translated as CASSPSSNQPQHF.

The DNA of the CDR3 is TGTGCCAGCAGTTTCTCGAGCGGGACCAATGAGCAGTTCTTC. Its protein is CASSFSSGTNEQFF. This rearrangement joins TRBV27 to TRBJ2-1, with 7 nucleotides matching TRBD2. CDR1 and CDR2 (germline): MNHEY, SMNVEV (reference sequence). The CDR3 spans 14 residues. V shed 3 bases and J 6 bases; nucleotides not matched to a gene: 5.

The V and J genes are TRBV27 and TRBJ1-2; D is possibly TRBD1 (6 bases). V lost 3 bases and J 4 bases, leaving 24 bases between the germline ends. There are 18 residues in the CDR3. Germline values: CDR1 MNHEY, CDR2 SMNVEV (reference sequence). The CDR3 loop is CASSFATGQLARLYGYTF. The CDR3, as DNA: TGTGCCAGCAGTTTCGCGACTGGACAGCTCGCTAGGCTCTATGGCTACACCTTC.

J is TRBJ2-5 and V is TRBV11-3; 9 bases are shared with TRBD2. Germline CDR1 and CDR2: SGHNT and YENEEA. The CDR3 runs 11 residues. Trimming removed 1 base from V and 14 bases from J; junction bases left unmatched: 2. The CDR3 DNA is TGTGCCAGCAGCTTAGGCGGGACTAGCTACTTC. It is translated as CASSLGGTSYF.

The V gene is TRBV19, the J gene TRBJ1-2; D is unclear. The CDR3 spans 15 residues. Germline V gene lookup returns CDR1 LNHDA and CDR2 SQIVND (reference sequence). The V and J ends lost 8 bases and 4 bases respectively, with 20 bases between them. CDR3 sequence: CASLPSGGGGYGYTF. As DNA, the CDR3 is TGTGCCAGTCTCCCATCGGGTGGCGGCGGCTATGGCTACACCTTC.

The V and J genes are TRBV7-4 and TRBJ2-1; 11 positions agree with TRBD2. The CDR3 consists of 14 residues. V shed 3 bases and J 15 bases; nucleotides not matched to a gene: 10. Germline V CDR1 and CDR2: SGHVT, SQSDAQ. The CDR3 region has the DNA TGTGCCAGCAGCTTGCCCTCTAGCGGGAGGATGAGGTTCTTC. It specifies CASSLPSSGRMRFF.

This clone was observed a handful of times. This chain joins TRBV2 and TRBJ2-7; 10 bases fit TRBD1. Germline CDR1 SNHLY, CDR2 FYNNEI. This CDR3 spans 14 amino acids. With 4 bases clipped from V and 2 bases from J, the junction kept 2 bases outside the gene matches. The CDR3 DNA sequence: TGTGCCAGCAGTGTCGACAGGGGGCCCTACGAGCAGTACTTC. This translates into CASSVDRGPYEQYF.

This clone came up many times. This rearrangement joins TRBV6-5 to TRBJ2-5; D might be TRBD1 (6 bases). The CDR3 runs 13 residues. In germline, CDR1 is MNHEY, CDR2 SVGAGI. V dropped 2 bases and J dropped 4 bases, with 8 bases sitting between them. CDR3: CASSYLGAETQYF. For the CDR3, the DNA is TGTGCCAGCAGTTACCTGGGGGCAGAGACCCAGTACTTC.

The rearrangement joins TRBV14 to TRBJ1-1, with 8 positions matching TRBD1. This CDR3 region has 13 residues. Unmatched junction bases numbered 6, after V lost 1 base and J lost 11 bases. Germline V gene sequence: CDR1 SGHDN, CDR2 FVKESK. Here the CDR3 reads CASSQGRTGSAFF. The CDR3 DNA reads as TGTGCCAGCAGCCAAGGAAGGACAGGGTCGGCTTTCTTT.

The genes are TRBV7-9 and TRBJ2-2, with 8 positions matching TRBD2. Germline lookup yields CDR1 SEHNR and CDR2 FQNEAQ (reference sequence). The V segment lost 2 bases and the J segment 2 bases; nucleotides outside the gene matches: 7. This CDR3 region has 17 residues. CDR3 sequence: CASSLRPSGGNTGELFF. The CDR3, as DNA: TGTGCCAGCAGCTTAAGGCCCAGCGGGGGAAACACCGGGGAGCTGTTTTTT.

A word on this clone: One end of the junction is discordant with germline, which a read error may explain. The chain has TRBV5-6 and TRBJ1-6, with D tentatively TRBD1 (6 bases). Germline CDR1 reads SGHDT; CDR2 reads YYEEEE. The CDR3 has 12 residues. The CDR3, as DNA: TGTGCCAGCAGCTGGGGGACGGGACACGAAGACTTT. Amino acids: CASSWGTGHEDF.

This chain uses TRBV28 with TRBJ1-1; 10 bases agree with TRBD1. The CDR3 has 15 amino acids. V shed 6 bases, J shed 4 bases, and the junction held 8 bases outside the gene matches. Germline CDR1 is MDHEN and CDR2 is SYDVKM. The CDR3 loop is CASRETRTGGTEAFF. CDR3 coding DNA: TGTGCCAGCAGGGAGACCAGGACAGGGGGCACTGAAGCTTTCTTT.

Only one count was recorded for this clone. V usage is TRBV9 and J usage is TRBJ1-2; TRBD1 matches at 9 bases. Trimming took 4 bases from V and 6 from J; bases not matched to a gene: 16. The germline V gene encodes CDR1 SGDLS and CDR2 YYNGEE. The CDR3 is made up of 17 amino acids. The CDR3 loop is CASSSGQGHSPKHGYTF. The CDR3 nucleotides read TGTGCCAGCAGCTCAGGACAGGGGCATAGCCCGAAGCATGGCTACACCTTC. Filled out from reference TRBV9 and TRBJ1-2, the complete variable domain reads DSGVTQTPKHLITATGQRVTLRCSPRSGDLSVYWYQQSLDQGLQFLIQYYNGEERAKGNILERFSAQQFPDLHSELNLSSLELGDSALYFCASSSGQGHSPKHGYTFGSGTRLTVV.

The chain combines TRBV4-3 with TRBJ2-6; perhaps TRBD1 as D (5 bases). Germline V gives CDR1 LGHNA, CDR2 YSLEER. The CDR3 totals 16 residues. The V gene lost 0 bases and the J gene lost 2 bases, with 8 bases spanning the gap. The CDR3 coding sequence is TGCGCCAGCAGCCAAGATTCAGGGACTGGGGCCAACGTCCTGACTTTC. Its translation: CASSQDSGTGANVLTF.

CDR3 nucleotide sequence: TGCGCCAGCAGCCCCACAGGGTATCTTGATACGCAGTATTTT. The encoded protein is CASSPTGYLDTQYF. This chain joins TRBV5-1 and TRBJ2-3, with a possible D match to TRBD1 (6 bases). V lost 4 bases, J lost 6 bases, and 15 bases lay in between. There are 14 residues in the CDR3. CDR1 is SGHRS, CDR2 YFSETQ, per germline.